The T cell receptor (beta chain) described here comes from a study of T cell repertoires in cytomegalovirus infection. This clonotype was detected many times. CDR3 length equals 15 residues. CDR1 is MDHEN, CDR2 SYDVKM, per germline. Trimming took 5 bases from V and 6 from J, leaving 19 bases between them. In TCRdb, the reads were re-called with MiXCR into one record per CDR3 protein. This sample yields about 130,000 distinct CDR3 sequences, of which 8.8% are seen a single time; about 9.5% belongs to the top ten. The V call is TRBV28, the J call TRBJ1-1; possibly TRBD1 for D (6 bases). This TCR came from a human donor in good health (CMV status not recorded). Some clones in this sample may be carry-over from other donors' samples. Specimen: PBMCs. In DNA form, the CDR3 reads TGTGCCAGCAGTAAACCGACAGGCCGGGTAGCTGAAGCTTTCTTT. It yields the protein CASSKPTGRVAEAFF. Full variable domain (missing parts from reference TRBV28 and TRBJ1-1): DVKVTQSSRYLVKRTGEKVFLECVQDMDHENMFWYRQDPGLGLRLIYFSYDVKMKEKGDIPEGYSVSREKKERFSLILESASTNQTSMYLCASSKPTGRVAEAFFGQGTRLTVV.